These T cell receptor beta chains were read from a single sample in a study of shared T cell receptors in the human thymus. Sequencing was performed with immunoSEQ multiplex PCR; in TCRdb, only in-frame clones are kept and a portion is missing. The sample yields about 730,000 clones, 80% to 90% seen once. The same data also contributed to another study, on human thymus T cells.

The material sequenced was thymocytes. Receptors originate from a girl under three years old with a congenital heart defect. Both conserved end residues are trimmed from each CDR3. The order of the fields is D gene, V gene, CDR3 protein. D genes are given only for firm matches.

-	TRBV6-4	ASRRRVGTGELF
TRBD1	TRBV7-9	ASSPPGQGYNEQF
TRBD1	TRBV7-9	ASSGSDRGPEAF
-	TRBV14	ASSQDRQNEAF
TRBD1	TRBV19	ASSRQGNYGYT
-	TRBV15	ATSRALDRPGNTIY
-	TRBV6-5	ASSYSGPGPADEQY
-	TRBV5-6	ASSILYEQY
TRBD2	TRBV7-9	ASSSHLLLAGGQETQY
-	TRBV6-4	ASSDSLVFRRWNTGELF
-	TRBV2	ASTGGWGGLRETQY
TRBD2	TRBV4-2	ASSRDLTSGGYNEQF
-	TRBV7-9	ASSLARDNEQF
TRBD1	TRBV15	ATRQGATEAF
TRBD1	TRBV28	ASRPWDSQLYEQY
TRBD2	TRBV9	ASSVRPPRGGRETQY
-	TRBV20-1	SAGGSYTQY
-	TRBV19	ASSIDRVSVAF
-	TRBV25-1	ASSEFLLGEGNSPLH
TRBD2	TRBV11-2	ASSPPRWGGEKTQY
-	TRBV25-1	ASSSRPGSHNEKLF
TRBD1	TRBV6-4	ASRVQGPRAYEQY
-	TRBV7-2	ASSFQGGNSNQPQH
-	TRBV6-1	ASSEVVRGSYNSPLH
-	TRBV28	ASTQGTKIW
-	TRBV2	ASSESLNPPGYGYT
-	TRBV19	ASSRRWQGENIQY
-	TRBV27	ASSFLGEYSPLH
-	TRBV29-1	SVELVGYEQY
TRBD2	TRBV5-6	ASSLGLAGLSSTDTQY
TRBD2	TRBV9	ASSGPGTRGRETQY
TRBD2	TRBV6-1	ASSEAGLAGGYEQY
-	TRBV5-1	ASSAVKAGGNTEAF